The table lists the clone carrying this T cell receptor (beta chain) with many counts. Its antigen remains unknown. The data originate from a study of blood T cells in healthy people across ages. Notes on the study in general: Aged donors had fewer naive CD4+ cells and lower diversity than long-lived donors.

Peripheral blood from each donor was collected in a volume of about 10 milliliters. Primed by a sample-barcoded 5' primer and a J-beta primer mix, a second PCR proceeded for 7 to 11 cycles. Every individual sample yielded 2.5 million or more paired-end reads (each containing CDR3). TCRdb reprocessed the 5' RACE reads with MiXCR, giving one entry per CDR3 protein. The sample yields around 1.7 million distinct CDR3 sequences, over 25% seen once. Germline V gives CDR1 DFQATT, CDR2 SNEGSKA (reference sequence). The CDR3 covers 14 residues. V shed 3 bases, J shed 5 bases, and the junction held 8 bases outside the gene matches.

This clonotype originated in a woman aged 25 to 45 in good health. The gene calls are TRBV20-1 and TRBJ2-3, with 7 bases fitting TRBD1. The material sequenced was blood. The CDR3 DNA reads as TGCAGTGCTAGGGGGACAGATCCACAAGATACGCAGTATTTT. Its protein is CSARGTDPQDTQYF.